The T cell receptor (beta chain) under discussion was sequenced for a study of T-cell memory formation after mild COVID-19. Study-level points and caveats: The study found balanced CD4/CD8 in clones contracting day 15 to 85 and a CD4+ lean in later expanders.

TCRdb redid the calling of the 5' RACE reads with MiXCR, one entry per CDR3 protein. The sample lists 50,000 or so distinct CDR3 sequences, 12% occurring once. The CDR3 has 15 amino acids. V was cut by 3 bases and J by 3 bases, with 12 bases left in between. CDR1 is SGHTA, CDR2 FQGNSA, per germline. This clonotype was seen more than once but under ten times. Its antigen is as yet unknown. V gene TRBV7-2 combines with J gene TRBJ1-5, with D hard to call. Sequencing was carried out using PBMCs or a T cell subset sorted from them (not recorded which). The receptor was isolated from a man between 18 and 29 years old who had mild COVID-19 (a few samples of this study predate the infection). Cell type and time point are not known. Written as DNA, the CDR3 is TGTGCCAGCAGCTTTGTTGAGGGTTACAATCAGCCCCAGCATTTT. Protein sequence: CASSFVEGYNQPQHF. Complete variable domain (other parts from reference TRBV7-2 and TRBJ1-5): GAGVSQSPSNKVTEKGKDVELRCDPISGHTALYWYRQSLGQGLEFLIYFQGNSAPDKSGLPSDRFSAERTGGSVSTLTIQRTQQEDSAVYLCASSFVEGYNQPQHFGDGTRLSIL.